The sequence of this TCR beta chain was determined in a study of T-cell reconstitution after alpha-beta-depleted transplantation in children. Unique molecular identifiers were used in preparing the TCRbeta library. TCRdb passed the PCR reads through MiXCR, listing each CDR3 protein once. The data show about 220,000 distinct CDR3 sequences, under 20% seen once. As regards this clonotype: Its antigen is as yet unknown.

Trimming removed 7 bases at V and 10 bases at J, with 17 bases between. Per the germline V gene, CDR1 is MDHEN and CDR2 is SYDVKM. This CDR3 has 14 residues. General study results and limits: It was reported that alpha-beta T cells came from several hundred expanded graft clones (about two months after transplant). At day 60, the high TCRbeta diversity found in some patients originated from recipient T cells and thymic progenitors that had survived. The main origin of T-cell counts and diversity one year after transplant was newly produced T cells.

The V gene is TRBV28, the J gene TRBJ1-6; D is ambiguous. The material sequenced was PBMCs, mostly from graft donor cells, taken 360 days after TCRalphabeta/CD19-depleted stem cell transplant. The source is a male patient between 2 and 10 years old who had a stem cell transplant for acute lymphoblastic leukemia, so the T cells may come from the graft donor. CDR3 region: CASKLDGVESPLHF. For the CDR3, the DNA is TGTGCCAGCAAGCTCGATGGGGTCGAGTCACCCCTCCACTTT. The full variable domain, in which reference TRBV28 and TRBJ1-6 provide the parts outside the CDR3, is DVKVTQSSRYLVKRTGEKVFLECVQDMDHENMFWYRQDPGLGLRLIYFSYDVKMKEKGDIPEGYSVSREKKERFSLILESASTNQTSMYLCASKLDGVESPLHFGNGTRLTVT.